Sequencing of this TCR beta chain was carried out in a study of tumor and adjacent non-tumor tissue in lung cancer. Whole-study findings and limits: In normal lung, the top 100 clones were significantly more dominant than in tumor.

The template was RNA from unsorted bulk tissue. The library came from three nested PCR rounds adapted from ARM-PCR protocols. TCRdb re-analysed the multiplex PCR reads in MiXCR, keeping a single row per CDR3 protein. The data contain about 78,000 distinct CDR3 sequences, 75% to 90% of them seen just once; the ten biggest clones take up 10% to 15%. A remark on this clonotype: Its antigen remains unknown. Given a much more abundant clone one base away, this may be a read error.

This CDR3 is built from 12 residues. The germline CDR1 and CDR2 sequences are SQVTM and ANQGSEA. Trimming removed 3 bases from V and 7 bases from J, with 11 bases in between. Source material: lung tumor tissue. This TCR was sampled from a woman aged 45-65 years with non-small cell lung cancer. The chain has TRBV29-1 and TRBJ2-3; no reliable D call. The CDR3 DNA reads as TGCAGCGTTGACCTGTGGGTAAATACGCAGTATTTT. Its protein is CSVDLWVNTQYF.